These T cell receptor beta chains were read from a single sample in a study of Graves' ophthalmopathy and Graves' hyperthyroidism. TCRdb processed the multiplex PCR reads anew with MiXCR; each CDR3 protein has one entry. The table shows almost 750,000 distinct CDR3 sequences, with 40% occurring only once. Specimen: peripheral blood. The receptors derive from an adult man with Graves' ophthalmopathy. Each CDR3 is given with its conserved first and last residue. A D gene is named only where the DNA matches it firmly. Clone sizes are given selectively: once, few, many, or a class where the clone is expanded.

d_call j_call v_call clone_size cdr3_nt cdr3_aa
TRBD1 TRBJ2-7 TRBV2 NA TGTGCCAGCAGTCCGAAAGGGACAGGGACCGCCGAGCAGTACTTC CASSPKGTGTAEQYF
NA TRBJ1-4 TRBV10-3 NA TGTGCCATCAAGGACCTGAAAAAACTGTTTTTT CAIKDLKKLFF
TRBD1 TRBJ1-3 TRBV20-1 NA TGCAGTGCCCAGGGGGGACGGATCTCTGGAAACACCATATATTTT CSAQGGRISGNTIYF
NA TRBJ1-1 TRBV7-2 NA TGTGCCAGCAGTGCCCAGGGTTATGGGCGAGGAGAAGCTTTCTTT CASSAQGYGRGEAFF
NA TRBJ1-3 TRBV6-5 NA TGTGCCAGCGCCGTATTGTGTGGAAACACCATATATTTT CASAVLCGNTIYF
NA TRBJ1-1 TRBV7-9 NA TGTGCCAGCAGCCCAGTACAAGTCGTGAACACTGAAGCTTTCTTT CASSPVQVVNTEAFF
TRBD1 TRBJ1-6 TRBV14 many TGTGCCAGCAGCGCCCGCAGGACAGGGGATTCACCCCTCCACTTT CASSARRTGDSPLHF
NA TRBJ1-2 TRBV7-9 many TGTGCCAGCAGCCTGTCCTATGGCTACACCTTC CASSLSYGYTF
NA TRBJ2-5 TRBV20-1 NA TGCAGTGCATCGGCGTCGTTGACAGTACAAGAGACCCAGTACTTC CSASASLTVQETQYF
NA TRBJ1-3 TRBV25-1 NA TGTGCCTGCAGTGCTGTGGGGGCCTCTGGAAACACCATATATTTT CACSAVGASGNTIYF
NA TRBJ1-4 TRBV7-9 NA TGTGCCAGCAGCTTAGGGTATCGGGGGCGGACGGCTAATGAAAAACTGTTTTTT CASSLGYRGRTANEKLFF
NA TRBJ1-6 TRBV9 many TGTGCCAGCAGCGGAGAATCTGGTTTGACACCCCTCCACTTT CASSGESGLTPLHF
NA TRBJ1-5 TRBV24-1 few TGTGCCAGCAGCGACCGGGGGCTCGGCAATCAGCCCCAGCATTTT CASSDRGLGNQPQHF
TRBD1 TRBJ1-2 TRBV19 NA TGTGCCAGTAGTATAGGTTTTTCCGGGACAGGGCCTTATGGCTACACCTTC CASSIGFSGTGPYGYTF
TRBD1 TRBJ2-5 TRBV29-1 many TGCAGCGTTGAAACAGGGGGCACAGAGACCCAGTACTTC CSVETGGTETQYF
NA TRBJ2-3 TRBV10-3 NA TGTGCCATCAGCGTAACCCGAGCCAGCCGATCTAGCACAGATACGCAGTATTTT CAISVTRASRSSTDTQYF
NA TRBJ1-2 TRBV30 once TGTGCCTGGAGTGGCAACTATGGCTACACCTTC CAWSGNYGYTF
TRBD1 TRBJ1-2 TRBV15 many TGTGCCACCAGCAGAGAGCCCCCGGACAGGGACTATGGCTACACCTTC CATSREPPDRDYGYTF
NA TRBJ2-2 TRBV20-1 few TGCAGTGCCCAGCCTGGGACCGGGGAGCTGTTTTTT CSAQPGTGELFF
NA TRBJ2-7 TRBV11-2 few TGTGCCAGCAGTTTATTCGAGGGCGAGCAGTACTTC CASSLFEGEQYF
TRBD1 TRBJ2-7 TRBV19 NA TGTGCCAGTAGCACGGGACAGGGTTTCTCCTACGAGCAGTACTTC CASSTGQGFSYEQYF
NA TRBJ1-1 TRBV29-1 many TGCAGCGTTGAAGTAGGGGTGAACACTGAAGCTTTCTTT CSVEVGVNTEAFF
TRBD1 TRBJ2-2 TRBV25-1 once TGTGCCAGCGGCCTGTGGGACAGGTCGAGCGGTGGATGTTCCACCGGGGAGCTGTTTTTT CASGLWDRSSGGCSTGELFF
NA TRBJ2-5 TRBV20-1 NA TGCAGTGCTAGACCCAGGGGTTTGCGAGAGACCCAGTACTTC CSARPRGLRETQYF
NA TRBJ2-6 TRBV10-3 many TGTGCCATCAGTGTTATTGCAGGGCGCTCTGGGGCCAACGTCCTGACTTTC CAISVIAGRSGANVLTF
TRBD1 TRBJ2-7 TRBV6-1 few TGTGCCAGCAGTGCTGACAGGGGCCTCTCCTACGAGCAGTACTTC CASSADRGLSYEQYF
TRBD1 TRBJ2-7 TRBV20-1 NA TGCAGTGCGTATGACAGGGATTCCTACGAGCAGTACTTC CSAYDRDSYEQYF
NA TRBJ1-2 TRBV25-1 once TGCGCCAGCAGCCAAGGAATGGTGGGCTACACCTTC CASSQGMVGYTF
NA TRBJ2-3 TRBV29-1 few TGCAGCGTCCTCACAGATACGCAGTATTTT CSVLTDTQYF
NA TRBJ1-1 TRBV7-9 many TGTGCCAGCAACCCTAGGGCAGGGGACACTGAAGCTTTCTTT CASNPRAGDTEAFF
NA TRBJ1-1 TRBV6-5 NA TGTGCCAGCAGGGAACGGGACACGCTAAACACTGAAGCTTTCTTT CASRERDTLNTEAFF
NA TRBJ2-7 TRBV20-1 NA TGCAGTGCTAACGTGGGAGATGAGCAGTACTTC CSANVGDEQYF
NA TRBJ1-6 TRBV7-6 many TGTGCCAGCAGCTTTGGCGAGGTTGACGGTAATTCACCCCTCCACTTT CASSFGEVDGNSPLHF
NA TRBJ1-1 TRBV5-4 few TGTGCCAGCAGCACGGACCTACAGGACACTGAAGCTTTCTTT CASSTDLQDTEAFF
TRBD1 TRBJ2-5 TRBV20-1 many TGCAGTGCTGGCCCGGGACAGGGGGCGCTTTGGGGAGAGACCCAGTACTTC CSAGPGQGALWGETQYF
NA TRBJ1-3 TRBV9 NA TGTGCCAGCAGCGGGCCGACTGCCCGAACTGGAAACACCATATATTTT CASSGPTARTGNTIYF
NA TRBJ1-2 TRBV29-1 NA TGCAGCGTTGATGCCGGGGATGGCTACACCTTC CSVDAGDGYTF
NA TRBJ1-1 TRBV7-9 few TGTGCCAGCAGCTTAAATGGGGCCGGGGCTACTGAAGCTTTCTTT CASSLNGAGATEAFF